The next 10 T cell receptor beta chains were all read from a single sample in a study of response to subunit inactivated influenza vaccine. One entry per CDR3 protein results from TCRdb running MiXCR on the RT-PCR reads. Altogether around 790,000 distinct CDR3 sequences are present, 21% being singletons, with the ten largest covering around 9.6%. This specimen consisted of PBMCs from blood, obtained more than 4 days after vaccination. The receptors were sampled from a man aged 45 to 65 who received an inactivated influenza vaccine.

This clonotype was counted at least ten times. V gene TRBV7-2 combines with J gene TRBJ2-1; D is ambiguous. With 1 base removed from V and 1 base from J, the gap between germline ends came to 8 bases. Germline assignment: CDR1 SGHTA and CDR2 FQGNSA. The CDR3 length is 15 residues. The CDR3 DNA follows: TGTGCCAGCAGCTTAGATCGTAGTTCCTACAATGAGCAGTTCTTC. As protein: CASSLDRSSYNEQFF.

This chain uses TRBV30 with TRBJ2-3; no definite D call. V lost 2 bases, J lost 6 bases, and 18 bases lay in between. Germline V gene data show CDR1 as GTSNPN and CDR2 as SVGIG (reference sequence). The CDR3 extends over 15 amino acids. CDR3 protein: CAWSRGQIPPDTQYF. CDR3 nucleotide sequence: TGTGCCTGGAGTCGCGGCCAAATCCCCCCTGATACGCAGTATTTT.

This sequence joins TRBV24-1 and TRBJ2-3, with D tentatively TRBD1 (5 bases). The CDR3 extends over 15 amino acids. V was cut by 4 bases and J by 6 bases, with 16 bases left in between. Germline V gene data show CDR1 as KGHDR and CDR2 as SFDVKD. CDR3 sequence (DNA): TGTGCCACCAGTGACCCCGGAGACAGTGGGGATACGCAGTATTTT. It is translated as CATSDPGDSGDTQYF.

This clonotype was recorded a few times. Here the CDR3 DNA reads TGCAGTGCTAGAGAAGCAGGGCGCCGGAACACTGAAGCTTTCTTT. Translating gives CSAREAGRRNTEAFF. The chain recombines TRBV20-1 with TRBJ1-1, with D possibly TRBD1 on 5 matching bases. Germline CDR1 and CDR2: DFQATT and SNEGSKA (reference sequence). CDR3 size: 15 residues. Trimming took off 0 bases at V and 1 base at J, with 12 bases between the two ends.

The V call is TRBV20-1, the J call TRBJ1-2; possible D gene TRBD1, 5 bases. From germline, CDR1 is DFQATT and CDR2 SNEGSKA (reference sequence). CDR3 length: 13 amino acids. Trimming removed 3 bases at V and 3 bases at J, with 11 bases between. In DNA form, the CDR3 reads TGCAGTGCTAGTCCCCCAGGGCACTATGGCTACACCTTC. It translates to CSASPPGHYGYTF.

V is TRBV6-5 and J is TRBJ2-3; 9 nucleotides match TRBD2. CDR3 size: 17 residues. In germline, CDR1 is MNHEY, CDR2 SVGAGI. The V gene end was trimmed by 3 bases and the J gene end by 4 bases; junction bases not matched to a gene: 11. CDR3 loop: CASSYKRGDASADTQYF. The CDR3 nucleotides read TGTGCCAGCAGTTATAAGCGGGGGGATGCCTCCGCAGATACGCAGTATTTT.

The chain uses TRBV5-1 and TRBJ2-3; 8 nucleotides line up with TRBD1. Germline-derived CDR1 and CDR2 are SGHRS and YFSETQ. The CDR3 sequence is 15 residues long. V was pared by 4 bases and J by 5 bases, with 9 bases of the junction left unmatched. Here the CDR3 DNA reads TGCGCCAGCAGCGCGTCCAGGGGGCGCGTAGATACGCAGTATTTT. Its protein product is CASSASRGRVDTQYF.

This clonotype has just a few counts. This sequence joins TRBV4-3 and TRBJ2-1; D not certain. The V gene lost 0 bases and the J gene lost 9 bases, with 9 bases spanning the gap. The CDR3 has 13 amino acids. Germline V lookup: CDR1 LGHNA, CDR2 YSLEER. This chain's CDR3 is CASSQEIRSEQFF. CDR3 sequence (DNA): TGCGCCAGCAGCCAAGAAATCCGCAGTGAGCAGTTCTTC.

The chain recombines TRBV7-2 with TRBJ2-7; TRBD1 matches 10 bases. CDR1 and CDR2 from the germline V gene are SGHTA and FQGNSA. The length of the CDR3 is 15 residues. J was trimmed by 5 bases and V by 1 base; bases with no gene match: 5. The CDR3 loop reads CASSLGGGQGNEQYF. CDR3 DNA: TGTGCCAGCAGCTTAGGTGGGGGACAGGGGAACGAGCAGTACTTC.

This sequence joins TRBV3-1 and TRBJ1-1; D is possibly TRBD1 (6 bases). The length of the CDR3 is 13 residues. CDR1 is LGHDT, CDR2 YNNKEL, per germline (reference sequence). The V gene lost 0 bases and the J gene lost 9 bases, with 11 bases spanning the gap. CDR3 DNA: TGTGCCAGCAGCCAAGATCTGGGGGCTCAAGCTTTCTTT. Translation: CASSQDLGAQAFF.